The 10 T cell receptor beta chains below all came from one sample that was sequenced in a study of graft-versus-host responses after intestinal transplantation. TCRdb's copy holds only in-frame clones and misses some; the assay was immunoSEQ multiplex PCR. The table includes some 90,000 clones, 82% detected once. Their antigens remain unidentified. The input for sequencing was unstimulated CD4+ T cells sorted from spleen or lymph node cells, taken before intestinal transplant. The receptor set was obtained from a human donor who received an intestinal transplant.

The V gene is TRBV5-8, the J gene TRBJ2-1; 7 bases fit TRBD1. The CDR3 is made up of 14 amino acids. J lost 7 bases, V lost 0 bases, and 4 bases had no gene match. Germline CDR1 is SGHTS and CDR2 is YDEGEE. CDR3 amino acids: CASSLEGARNEQFF. The DNA for the CDR3 is TGTGCCAGCAGCTTGGAGGGGGCACGGAATGAGCAGTTCTTC. The variable domain in full, with the rest retrieved from reference TRBV5-8 and TRBJ2-1, is EAGVTQSPTHLIKTRGQQATLRCSPISGHTSVYWYQQALGLGLQFLLWYDEGEERNRGNFPPRFSGRQFPNYSSELNVNALELEDSALYLCASSLEGARNEQFFGPGTRLTVL.

The rearrangement joins TRBV28 to TRBJ2-7, with 9 bases fitting TRBD2. The CDR3 is 16 residues long. V lost 4 bases, J lost 0 bases, and 7 bases stayed unmatched. Germline V lookup: CDR1 MDHEN, CDR2 SYDVKM. CDR3 nucleotides: TGTGCCAGCAGTTCCGCTAGCGGGACCTTCTCCTACGAGCAGTACTTC. Its protein is CASSSASGTFSYEQYF.

This clone was detected only once. CDR3 residues: CASSPSTGFVETQYF. The DNA of the CDR3 is TGTGCCAGCTCACCGTCGACAGGGTTCGTGGAGACCCAGTACTTC. This chain uses TRBV18 with TRBJ2-5, with TRBD1 matching over 7 bases. In germline, CDR1 is KGHSH, CDR2 LQKENI. The CDR3 length is 15 residues. The V and J ends lost 3 bases and 5 bases, in that order; junction bases with no gene match: 9.

This clone occurred once. The gene calls are TRBV5-1 and TRBJ2-1, with 7 bases aligning to TRBD2. Germline lookup yields CDR1 SGHRS and CDR2 YFSETQ. CDR3 length: 15 residues. V shed 4 bases, J shed 6 bases, and the junction held 10 bases outside the gene matches. The CDR3 nucleotides read TGCGCCAGCAGCCAGACTAGCAGAGGGGCCAATGAGCAGTTCTTC. Translated: CASSQTSRGANEQFF.

CDR3 in amino acids: CASRQPTGTSSYNEQFF. CDR3 in DNA: TGTGCCAGCAGACAGCCTACCGGGACTAGCTCCTACAATGAGCAGTTCTTC. This sequence joins TRBV11-2 and TRBJ2-1, with TRBD2 identical over 8 bases. J gave up 0 bases and V 6 bases, and 10 bases lay outside the gene matches. Germline-derived CDR1 and CDR2 are SGHAT and FQNNGV. CDR3 length: 17 residues. The whole variable domain, filled in from reference TRBV11-2 and TRBJ2-1, reads EAGVAQSPRYKIIEKRQSVAFWCNPISGHATLYWYQQILGQGPKLLIQFQNNGVVDDSQLPKDRFSAERLKGVDSTLKIQPAKLEDSAVYLCASRQPTGTSSYNEQFFGPGTRLTVL.

This chain links TRBV4-1 with TRBJ2-1; 13 bases fit TRBD2. With V trimmed by 0 bases and J by 3 bases, 5 bases remained unmatched. The CDR3 has 18 residues. From germline, CDR1 is MGHRA and CDR2 YSYEKL. Written as DNA, the CDR3 is TGCGCCAGCAGCCAAGACCCCGGACTAGCGGGGGACTACAATGAGCAGTTCTTC. It encodes CASSQDPGLAGDYNEQFF.

This clone came up once. The chain joins TRBV6-5 to TRBJ2-2, with 7 bases identical to TRBD1. Trimming cost V 5 bases and J 4 bases; bases outside gene matches: 7. From germline, CDR1 is MNHEY and CDR2 SVGAGI. The CDR3 has 15 residues. The CDR3 DNA reads TGTGCCAGCAGTCCACAGGGGACATCCACCGGGGAGCTGTTTTTT. Protein product: CASSPQGTSTGELFF.

The chain is built from TRBV6-6 and TRBJ2-5; D may be TRBD2 (6 bases). CDR1 is MNHNY and CDR2 is SVGAGI in the germline V gene (reference sequence). V was clipped by 0 bases and J by 2 bases, with 13 bases between them. CDR3 length: 16 residues. The CDR3 nucleotides are TGTGCCAGCAGTTACTCCACTAGCCCAGGTCAAGAGACCCAGTACTTC. This gives the protein CASSYSTSPGQETQYF.

This chain uses TRBV15 with TRBJ2-1; 11 bases align to TRBD2. Germline V gene lookup returns CDR1 LNHNV and CDR2 YYDKDF (reference sequence). The V gene end was trimmed by 4 bases and the J gene end by 5 bases; junction bases not matched to a gene: 10. This CDR3 comprises 17 residues. The CDR3 sequence: CATSTHGRGLADNEQFF. CDR3 bases: TGTGCCACCAGCACCCATGGGAGGGGACTAGCGGACAATGAGCAGTTCTTC.

The J gene is TRBJ2-7, the V gene TRBV18; 7 bases line up with TRBD2. V gave up 3 bases and J gave up 1 base; unmatched junction bases: 6. This CDR3 comprises 15 residues. Germline lookup yields CDR1 KGHSH and CDR2 LQKENI. This CDR3 is CASSPGLVVSYEQYF. The CDR3 region has the DNA TGTGCCAGCTCACCTGGACTAGTGGTGTCCTACGAGCAGTACTTC. The full variable domain, its missing parts supplied by reference TRBV18 and TRBJ2-7, is NAGVMQNPRHLVRRRGQEARLRCSPMKGHSHVYWYRQLPEEGLKFMVYLQKENIIDESGMPKERFSAEFPKEGPSILRIQQVVRGDSAAYFCASSPGLVVSYEQYFGPGTRLTVT.